The source of this T cell receptor beta chain is a study of shared clonotypes between healthy human individuals. Turning to the study itself: The plates for each donor numbered three CD4 naive, three CD4 memory, two CD8 naive and one CD8 memory.

Assay: immunoSEQ multiplex PCR; the TCRdb copy retains only in-frame clones and omits some. The repertoire has about 1 million clones, around four fifths of them found once; the top ten carry less than 1.5%. CDR1 and CDR2 (germline): SGDLS, YYNGEE. This CDR3 has 17 amino acids. Deletions cut 5 bases from V and 2 bases from J, with 21 bases between. The study, taken as a whole, reports: With a handful of donors compared, roughly 4.9% of naive CD4 clonotypes were shared. The authors expected sequencing depth to affect clonotype sharing among donors.

This clone occurred once. Its antigen is still unknown. V usage is TRBV9 and J usage is TRBJ2-3; perhaps D is TRBD1 or TRBD2 (5 bases each). The sequenced sample was memory CD4+ T cells sorted from blood. Specified subset: CD45RA-negative fraction. The receptor comes from a young man in good health. CDR3 in DNA: TGTGCCAGCAGTGACCGGGGCGGTCCTATTAACACAGATACGCAGTATTTT. This sequence encodes CASSDRGGPINTDTQYF.